The 29 T cell receptor beta chains in this list originate from one sample, sequenced in a study of metastatic and nonmetastatic thyroid tumors. Via MiXCR, TCRdb re-called the PCR reads. The sample holds about 18,000 clones; roughly 36% are singletons and the top ten take 10%. Every patient was untreated before thyroid surgery. Sample: tumor tissue. These receptors all come from a male donor with papillary thyroid cancer or a benign thyroid nodule (not recorded which). Some clones in this sample may be carry-over from other donors' samples.

This clone came up many times. This chain connects TRBV19 to TRBJ2-1; TRBD2 matches 10 bases. This CDR3 has 16 amino acids. With V trimmed by 5 bases and J by 6 bases, 10 bases remained unmatched. Germline CDR1 is LNHDA and CDR2 is SQIVND (reference sequence). In DNA form, the CDR3 reads TGTGCCAGTAGTTCCCCGCCGGGACTAGCGACCAATGAGCAGTTCTTC. This sequence encodes CASSSPPGLATNEQFF.

The chain is built from TRBV19 and TRBJ1-5, with D unresolved. Germline CDR1 is LNHDA and CDR2 is SQIVND (reference sequence). V was trimmed by 2 bases and J by 4 bases, leaving 6 bases between them. This CDR3 spans 13 amino acids. The CDR3 loop reads CASSIPTNQPQHF. For the CDR3, the DNA is TGTGCCAGTAGTATACCCACAAATCAGCCCCAGCATTTT.

Note on this clone: This clone may be a read error of a much larger clone one base away. This chain links TRBV29-1 with TRBJ2-7, with D perhaps matching TRBD1 (5 bases). The ends were cut back, 5 bases at V and 4 bases at J, with 18 bases in the middle. Germline V gene data show CDR1 as SQVTM and CDR2 as ANQGSEA. This CDR3 has 14 residues. CDR3 coding DNA: TGCAGCGTTCAAGGGGCACGGGTTTTTTACGAGCAGTACTTC. Amino acids: CSVQGARVFYEQYF.

The chain combines TRBV28 with TRBJ1-2, with D possibly being TRBD1 (5 bases). In germline, CDR1 is MDHEN, CDR2 SYDVKM. Between the trimmed V and J ends, which lost 7 bases and 8 bases, there was a span of 26 bases. This CDR3 is 16 amino acids long. The CDR3 DNA follows: TGTGCCAGCATTTCAGGGACCCCGTCCGATGTCCGCGGCTACACCTTC. Protein product: CASISGTPSDVRGYTF.

Only one count was recorded for this clone. One junction end disagrees with the germline gene, perhaps due to a read error. The rearrangement uses TRBV7-7 and TRBJ2-1; a possible D gene is TRBD2 (6 bases). This CDR3 contains 15 residues. Per germline, CDR1 SSHAT and CDR2 FNYEAQ (reference sequence). The CDR3 loop reads CASSGGLSSYNEQFF. In DNA form, the CDR3 reads TGTGCTAGCAGCGGAGGGTTGAGCTCCTACAATGAGCAGTTCTTC. Using reference TRBV7-7 and TRBJ2-1 for the parts outside the CDR3, the full variable domain is GAGVSQSPRYKVTKRGQDVTLRCDPISSHATLYWYQQALGQGPEFLTYFNYEAQPDKSGLPSDRFSAERPEGSISTLTIQRTEQRDSAMYRCASSGGLSSYNEQFFGPGTRLTVL.

The chain carries TRBV6-1 and TRBJ2-2; possible D gene TRBD1, 7 bases. Deletions cut 6 bases from V and 6 bases from J, with 17 bases between. The germline V gene encodes CDR1 MNHNS and CDR2 SASEGT. CDR3 length: 15 residues. Here the CDR3 DNA reads TGTGCCAGCAGACGGGGGACAGATAGGGCCGGGGAGCTGTTTTTT. Translation: CASRRGTDRAGELFF.

This chain joins TRBV18 and TRBJ2-7, with TRBD1 matching 7 bases. J gave up 1 base and V 3 bases, and 3 bases lay outside the gene matches. Germline assignment: CDR1 KGHSH and CDR2 LQKENI. The CDR3 sequence is 14 residues long. The CDR3 coding sequence is TGTGCCAGCTCACCTTGGACAGGATCCTACGAGCAGTACTTC. Its translation: CASSPWTGSYEQYF.

This clone was counted at least ten times. V is TRBV5-6 and J is TRBJ1-2; D possibly corresponds to TRBD1 (6 bases). V lost 0 bases, J lost 7 bases, and 13 bases lay in between. Germline CDR1 SGHDT, CDR2 YYEEEE. The CDR3 spans 14 residues. The CDR3 DNA reads as TGTGCCAGCAGCTTGGGTGGGGGGCTCGGTGGCTACACCTTC. It is translated as CASSLGGGLGGYTF. The whole variable domain, filled in from reference TRBV5-6 and TRBJ1-2, reads DAGVTQSPTHLIKTRGQQVTLRCSPKSGHDTVSWYQQALGQGPQFIFQYYEEEERQRGNFPDRFSGHQFPNYSSELNVNALLLGDSALYLCASSLGGGLGGYTFGSGTRLTVV.

This clone was detected a few times. J is TRBJ2-7 and V is TRBV6-1; D gene uncertain. V gave up 3 bases and J gave up 0 bases, with 18 bases separating them. The CDR3 is made up of 17 amino acids. Germline CDR1 MNHNS, CDR2 SASEGT. CDR3 DNA: TGTGCCAGCAGTGAGTGCTTGGAGATCCCAAGCTCCTACGAGCAGTACTTC. This encodes CASSECLEIPSSYEQYF.

The chain employs TRBV28 and TRBJ1-1; the D gene is possibly TRBD1 (5 bases). Germline lookup yields CDR1 MDHEN and CDR2 SYDVKM. The CDR3 is 15 amino acids. The V end lost 2 bases, the J end lost 3 bases, and 13 bases lay between the germline ends. This CDR3 reads CASSLEDLGDTEAFF. The DNA for the CDR3 is TGTGCCAGCAGTTTAGAGGATTTGGGGGACACTGAAGCTTTCTTT.

This clone was counted many times. The rearrangement joins TRBV13 to TRBJ2-5, with TRBD1 matching over 8 bases. Looked up from germline, CDR1 is PRHDT and CDR2 is FYEKMQ (reference sequence). The CDR3 runs 15 residues. Unmatched junction bases numbered 0, after V lost 0 bases and J lost 0 bases. The CDR3 here is CASSLGDRDQETQYF. The CDR3 DNA sequence: TGTGCCAGCAGCTTAGGGGACAGGGACCAAGAGACCCAGTACTTC.

This clone appeared a few times. The V gene is TRBV12-3 or TRBV12-4, the J gene TRBJ1-5; D is undetermined. This CDR3 region has 14 residues. The ends were cut back, 6 bases at V and 0 bases at J, with 9 bases in the middle. In nucleotides, the CDR3 is TGTGCCAGCAGACCACGGGATAGCAATCAGCCCCAGCATTTT. Translated: CASRPRDSNQPQHF.

The genes are TRBV7-9 and TRBJ1-1; TRBD1 is a possible D gene (5 bases). Germline CDR1 and CDR2: SEHNR and FQNEAQ (reference sequence). The CDR3 runs to 14 residues. Trimming shortened V by 6 bases and J by 5 bases, and 16 bases separated the two germline ends. CDR3 nucleotide sequence: TGTGCCAGCAGGCGGACACTTGTAGGGACTGAAGCTTTCTTT. Translated, it gives CASRRTLVGTEAFF.

This clone occurred a few times. This sequence joins TRBV6-5 and TRBJ2-1; 8 nucleotides agree with TRBD1. The CDR3 length is 16 residues. V lost 2 bases, J lost 0 bases, and 3 bases stayed unmatched. Germline V gene data show CDR1 as MNHEY and CDR2 as SVGAGI. CDR3 sequence reads: CASSYRTGSSYNEQFF. The CDR3, as DNA: TGTGCCAGCAGTTACCGGACAGGGAGCTCCTACAATGAGCAGTTCTTC.

The table lists this clone with a few counts. The chain links TRBV6-5 to TRBJ2-6; possibly TRBD2 for D (6 bases). There are 18 residues in the CDR3. Per germline, CDR1 MNHEY and CDR2 SVGAGI. Trimming left V 6 bases short and J 9 bases short, with 27 bases between. In DNA, the CDR3 is TGTGCCAGCAGCTCCCGAAAATATAGCGGCAGGCAGTACAACGTCCTGACTTTC. Translation: CASSSRKYSGRQYNVLTF.

In this sample, this clone is medium-sized (0.01 to 0.1%). The chain joins TRBV20-1 to TRBJ2-7; 11 nucleotides align to TRBD2. The CDR3 runs 16 residues. CDR1 and CDR2 (germline): DFQATT, SNEGSKA (reference sequence). V was clipped by 5 bases and J by 5 bases; unmatched bases: 14. CDR3 sequence: CSAPSTLAGDFHEQYF. As DNA, the CDR3 is TGCAGTGCTCCCTCTACACTAGCGGGAGATTTCCACGAGCAGTACTTC.

This clone occurred many times. The V call is TRBV19, the J call TRBJ2-3, with TRBD2 matching 7 bases. The V and J ends lost 5 bases and 4 bases, in that order; junction bases with no gene match: 12. The germline V gene encodes CDR1 LNHDA and CDR2 SQIVND (reference sequence). CDR3 length: 16 amino acids. The CDR3 DNA reads as TGTGCCAGTAGTCCTCACCGCGGGGAGGGTGCAGATACGCAGTATTTT. This translates into CASSPHRGEGADTQYF.

The rearrangement links TRBV30 to TRBJ2-3, with D perhaps TRBD2 (5 bases). The CDR3 contains 14 residues. CDR1 is GTSNPN, CDR2 SVGIG, per germline (reference sequence). V lost 3 bases and J 4 bases, leaving 14 bases between the germline ends. The CDR3 nucleotides are TGTGCCTGGAGGGGCGAGAGGGCCTCAGATACGCAGTATTTT. Translation: CAWRGERASDTQYF.

As to this clone: One end of the junction fails to match germline, which may point to a read error. The gene calls are TRBV6-1 and TRBJ1-2, with D perhaps TRBD1 (6 bases). CDR1 and CDR2 (germline): MNHNS, SASEGT. This CDR3 is built from 15 residues. CDR3 loop: CSSSDCYRAIVSYTF. The CDR3 DNA is TGTTCCAGCAGTGATTGTTACAGGGCTATTGTAAGCTACACCTTC.

A note on this clone: Relative to the germline gene, one junction end is altered; a read error may explain this. CDR3 DNA: TGTGCCAGCACTGGAATAGCGGCAACTCAAGATACCCAGTACTTC. As protein: CASTGIAATQDTQYF. The rearrangement joins TRBV6-1 to TRBJ2-5, with D maybe TRBD2 (6 bases). The length of the CDR3 is 15 residues. Germline V gene data show CDR1 as MNHNS and CDR2 as SASEGT.

This clone was observed many times. Other DNA sequences in this sample translate to the same CDR3. V usage is TRBV29-1 and J usage is TRBJ2-1, with 9 bases matching TRBD2. This CDR3 has 15 residues. J gave up 0 bases and V 4 bases, and 4 bases lay outside the gene matches. CDR1 SQVTM and CDR2 ANQGSEA come from the germline V gene. The CDR3 is CSVGSGRFSYNEQFF. The CDR3 DNA is TGCAGCGTTGGTAGCGGGAGATTCTCCTACAATGAGCAGTTCTTC.

In the case of this clone: Being one base from a much bigger clone, this may be a read error. The rearrangement uses TRBV29-1 and TRBJ2-4, with a possible D match to TRBD1 (6 bases). Trimming removed 7 bases at V and 5 bases at J, with 15 bases between. Germline loops: CDR1 SQVTM, CDR2 ANQGSEA. There are 13 residues in the CDR3. In DNA form, the CDR3 reads TGCAGCGCTGAGGGGGAAGGGCAAAACATTCAGTACTTC. It translates to CSAEGEGQNIQYF.

This clone occurred a few times. This chain uses TRBV28 with TRBJ2-7, with D uncertain. Trimming removed 5 bases at V and 2 bases at J, with 16 bases between. Germline loops: CDR1 MDHEN, CDR2 SYDVKM. The CDR3 length is 15 residues. CDR3 coding DNA: TGTGCCAGCAGTCCCCCGCCACCAGGACCCTACGAGCAGTACTTC. Its protein is CASSPPPPGPYEQYF.

This clone has just one count. The chain recombines TRBV28 with TRBJ1-1; D call uncertain. The CDR3 consists of 12 residues. Germline V gene lookup returns CDR1 MDHEN and CDR2 SYDVKM. Trimming removed 7 bases from V and 5 bases from J, with 11 bases in between. The CDR3 nucleotides read TGTGCCAGCAATGACTTTGGGACTGAAGCTTTCTTT. Translating gives CASNDFGTEAFF.

The chain uses TRBV5-1 and TRBJ2-7, with 8 bases that match TRBD2. Trimming took 1 base from V and 7 from J; bases not matched to a gene: 10. CDR1 SGHRS and CDR2 YFSETQ come from the germline V gene. The CDR3 covers 15 residues. The CDR3 region is CASSLPVGGGAEQYF. The CDR3 DNA is TGCGCCAGCAGCTTGCCTGTCGGGGGGGGCGCTGAGCAGTACTTC.

This clone was observed many times. The chain couples TRBV6-1 to TRBJ1-4; possibly TRBD1 for D (6 bases). Between the trimmed V and J ends, which lost 2 bases and 6 bases, there was a span of 13 bases. Germline V gives CDR1 MNHNS, CDR2 SASEGT. The CDR3 is 15 residues long. The CDR3 loop is CASSELWGQDEKLFF. CDR3 DNA: TGTGCCAGCAGTGAATTATGGGGGCAGGATGAAAAACTGTTTTTT.

This chain joins TRBV20-1 and TRBJ2-7; 9 bases agree with TRBD1. The germline V gene encodes CDR1 DFQATT and CDR2 SNEGSKA (reference sequence). The CDR3 has 14 amino acids. The V gene end was trimmed by 5 bases and the J gene end by 4 bases; junction bases not matched to a gene: 9. The CDR3 spells CSALPGTGFYEQYF. The CDR3 nucleotides are TGCAGTGCTCTACCCGGGACAGGGTTTTACGAGCAGTACTTC.

This clone came up a few times. This sequence joins TRBV6-1 and TRBJ1-2, with D tentatively TRBD1 (5 bases). Deletions cut 2 bases from V and 4 bases from J, with 11 bases between. From germline, CDR1 is MNHNS and CDR2 SASEGT. The CDR3 runs to 14 residues. The CDR3 region is CASSESGTFYGYTF. CDR3 DNA sequence: TGTGCCAGCAGTGAATCAGGGACTTTCTATGGCTACACCTTC.

Comments on this clone: This CDR3 is missing its conserved last phenylalanine or tryptophan, likely due to a read error. V gene TRBV7-8 combines with J gene TRBJ2-1; D call uncertain. CDR1 and CDR2 (germline): SGHVS, FQNEAQ. The CDR3 sequence is 13 residues long. The CDR3 protein is CDSSLPPGDEQFI. DNA for the CDR3: TGTGACAGCAGCCTCCCCCCGGGCGATGAGCAGTTCATC.